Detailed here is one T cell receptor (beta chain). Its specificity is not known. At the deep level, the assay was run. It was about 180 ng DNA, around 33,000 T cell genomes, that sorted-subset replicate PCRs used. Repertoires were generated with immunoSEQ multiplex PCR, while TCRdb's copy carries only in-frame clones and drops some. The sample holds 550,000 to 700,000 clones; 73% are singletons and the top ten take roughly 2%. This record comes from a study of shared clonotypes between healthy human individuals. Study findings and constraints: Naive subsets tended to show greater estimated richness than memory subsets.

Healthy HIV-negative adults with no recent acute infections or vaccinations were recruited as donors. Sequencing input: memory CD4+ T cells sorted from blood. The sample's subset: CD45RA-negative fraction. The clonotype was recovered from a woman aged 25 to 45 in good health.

The CDR3 DNA follows: TGTGCCAGTAGTAGGACAGGCGGCATCTATGGCTACACCTTC. It is translated as CASSRTGGIYGYTF. The chain links TRBV19 to TRBJ1-2; TRBD1 matches at 7 bases. Germline V lookup: CDR1 LNHDA, CDR2 SQIVND (reference sequence). CDR3 length: 14 amino acids. The V gene end was trimmed by 4 bases and the J gene end by 4 bases; junction bases not matched to a gene: 6.